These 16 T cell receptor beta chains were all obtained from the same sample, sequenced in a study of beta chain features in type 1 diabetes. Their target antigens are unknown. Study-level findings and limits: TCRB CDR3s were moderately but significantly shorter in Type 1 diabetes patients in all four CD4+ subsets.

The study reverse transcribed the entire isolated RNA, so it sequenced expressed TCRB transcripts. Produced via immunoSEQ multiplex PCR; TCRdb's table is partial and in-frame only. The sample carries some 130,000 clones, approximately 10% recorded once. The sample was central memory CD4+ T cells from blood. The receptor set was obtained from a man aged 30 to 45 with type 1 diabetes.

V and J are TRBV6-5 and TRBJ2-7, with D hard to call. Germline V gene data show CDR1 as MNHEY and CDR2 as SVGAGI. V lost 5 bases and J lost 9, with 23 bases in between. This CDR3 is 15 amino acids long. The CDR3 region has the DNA TGTGCCAGCAGTCCGGAGTCCCTAACCCGAGATGGGCAGTACTTC. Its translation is CASSPESLTRDGQYF.

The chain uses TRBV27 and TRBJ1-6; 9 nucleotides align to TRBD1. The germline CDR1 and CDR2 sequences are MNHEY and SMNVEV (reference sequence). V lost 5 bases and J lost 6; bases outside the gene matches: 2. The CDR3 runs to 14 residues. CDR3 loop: CASSMDRGNSPLHF. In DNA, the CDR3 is TGTGCCAGCAGTATGGACAGGGGTAATTCACCCCTCCACTTT.

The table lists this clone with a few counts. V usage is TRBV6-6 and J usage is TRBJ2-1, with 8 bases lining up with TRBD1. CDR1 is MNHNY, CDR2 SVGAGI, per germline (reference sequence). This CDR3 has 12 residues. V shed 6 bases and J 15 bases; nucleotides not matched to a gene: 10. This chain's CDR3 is CASSPGDRTAFF. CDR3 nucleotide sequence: TGTGCCAGCAGCCCAGGGGACAGGACTGCGTTCTTC.

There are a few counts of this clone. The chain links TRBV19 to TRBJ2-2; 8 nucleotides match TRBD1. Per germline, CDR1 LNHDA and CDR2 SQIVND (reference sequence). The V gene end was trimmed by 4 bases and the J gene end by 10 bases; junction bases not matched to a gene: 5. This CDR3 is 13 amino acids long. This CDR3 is CASSRDRGEELFF. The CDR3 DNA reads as TGTGCCAGTAGTAGAGACAGGGGTGAGGAGCTGTTTTTT.

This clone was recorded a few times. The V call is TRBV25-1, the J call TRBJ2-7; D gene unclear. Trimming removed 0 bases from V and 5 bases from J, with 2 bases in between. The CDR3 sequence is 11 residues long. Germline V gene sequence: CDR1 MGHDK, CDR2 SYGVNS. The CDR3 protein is CASSEYDEQYF. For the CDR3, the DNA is TGTGCCAGCAGTGAATACGACGAGCAGTACTTC.

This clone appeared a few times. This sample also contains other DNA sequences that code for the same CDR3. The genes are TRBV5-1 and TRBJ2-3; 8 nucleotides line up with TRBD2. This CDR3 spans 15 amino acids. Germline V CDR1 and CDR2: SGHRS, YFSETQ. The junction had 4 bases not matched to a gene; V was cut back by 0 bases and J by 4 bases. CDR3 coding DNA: TGCGCCAGCAGCTTGGCCCTAGCGGGTGCAGATACGCAGTATTTT. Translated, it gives CASSLALAGADTQYF.

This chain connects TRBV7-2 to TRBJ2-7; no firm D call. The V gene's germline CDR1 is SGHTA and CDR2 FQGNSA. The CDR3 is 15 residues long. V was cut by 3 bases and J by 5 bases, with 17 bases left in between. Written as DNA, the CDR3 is TGTGCCAGCAGCTTGTCTGTTTCCGAGGCGGACGAGCAGTACTTC. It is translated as CASSLSVSEADEQYF.

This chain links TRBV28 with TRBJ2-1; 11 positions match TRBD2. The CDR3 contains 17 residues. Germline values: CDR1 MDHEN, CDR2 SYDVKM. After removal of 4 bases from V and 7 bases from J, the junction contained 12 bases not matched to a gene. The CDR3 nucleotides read TGTGCCAGCAGTTCTGACCCCCTAGCGGGGGGTTTTAATGAGCAGTTCTTC. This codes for CASSSDPLAGGFNEQFF.

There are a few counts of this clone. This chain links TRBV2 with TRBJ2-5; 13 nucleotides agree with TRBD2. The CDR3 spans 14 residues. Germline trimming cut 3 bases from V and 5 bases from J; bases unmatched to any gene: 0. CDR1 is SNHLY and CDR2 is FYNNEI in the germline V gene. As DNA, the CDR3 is TGTGCCAGCAGTGAGACTAGCGGGGGGGAGACCCAGTACTTC. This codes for CASSETSGGETQYF.

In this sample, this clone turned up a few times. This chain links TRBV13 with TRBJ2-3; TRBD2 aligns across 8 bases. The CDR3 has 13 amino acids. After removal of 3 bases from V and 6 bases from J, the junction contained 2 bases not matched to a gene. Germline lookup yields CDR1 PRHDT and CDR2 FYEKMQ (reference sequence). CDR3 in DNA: TGTGCCAGCAGCTTCGCGGGGGGCGATACGCAGTATTTT. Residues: CASSFAGGDTQYF.

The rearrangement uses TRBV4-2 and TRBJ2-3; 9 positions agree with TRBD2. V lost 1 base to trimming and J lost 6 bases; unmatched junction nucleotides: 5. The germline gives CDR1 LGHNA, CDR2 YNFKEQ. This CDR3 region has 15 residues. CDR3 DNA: TGTGCCAGCAGCCAAGGGAGTAGCGGGGGCGATACGCAGTATTTT. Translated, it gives CASSQGSSGGDTQYF.

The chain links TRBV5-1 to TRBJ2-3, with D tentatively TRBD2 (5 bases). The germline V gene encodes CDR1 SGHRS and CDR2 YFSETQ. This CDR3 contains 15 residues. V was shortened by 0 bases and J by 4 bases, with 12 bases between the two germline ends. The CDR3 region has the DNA TGCGCCAGCAGCTTGGCGGCTAGCTGGCCAGATACGCAGTATTTT. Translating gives CASSLAASWPDTQYF. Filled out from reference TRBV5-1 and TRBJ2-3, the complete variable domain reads KAGVTQTPRYLIKTRGQQVTLSCSPISGHRSVSWYQQTPGQGLQFLFEYFSETQRNKGNFPGRFSGRQFSNSRSEMNVSTLELGDSALYLCASSLAASWPDTQYFGPGTRLTVL.

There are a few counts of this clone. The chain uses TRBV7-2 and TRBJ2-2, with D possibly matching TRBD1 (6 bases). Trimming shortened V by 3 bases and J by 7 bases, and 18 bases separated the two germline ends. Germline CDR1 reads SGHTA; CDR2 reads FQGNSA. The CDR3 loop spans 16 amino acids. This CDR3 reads CASSFGQFGHGGELFF. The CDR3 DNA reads TGTGCCAGCAGCTTCGGACAGTTCGGTCATGGCGGGGAGCTGTTTTTT.

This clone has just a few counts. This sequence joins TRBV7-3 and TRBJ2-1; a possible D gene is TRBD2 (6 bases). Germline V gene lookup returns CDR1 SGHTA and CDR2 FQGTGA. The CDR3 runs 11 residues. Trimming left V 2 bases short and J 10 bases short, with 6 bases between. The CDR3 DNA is TGTGCCAGCAGCTTAGGGGGGGAGCAGTTCTTC. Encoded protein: CASSLGGEQFF. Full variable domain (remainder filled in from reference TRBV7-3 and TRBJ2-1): GAGVSQTPSNKVTEKGKYVELRCDPISGHTALYWYRQSLGQGPEFLIYFQGTGAADDSGLPNDRFFAVRPEGSVSTLKIQRTERGDSAVYLCASSLGGEQFFGPGTRLTVL.

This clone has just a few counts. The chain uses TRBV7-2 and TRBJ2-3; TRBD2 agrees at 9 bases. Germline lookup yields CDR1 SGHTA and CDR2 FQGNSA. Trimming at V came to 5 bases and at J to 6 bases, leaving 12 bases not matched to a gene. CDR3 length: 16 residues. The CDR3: CASSQSWRGGWDTQYF. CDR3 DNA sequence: TGTGCCAGCAGCCAGAGCTGGCGGGGGGGCTGGGATACGCAGTATTTT.

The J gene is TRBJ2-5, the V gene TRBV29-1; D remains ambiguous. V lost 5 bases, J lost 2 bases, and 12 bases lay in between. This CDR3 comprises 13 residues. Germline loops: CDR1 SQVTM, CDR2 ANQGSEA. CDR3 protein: CSVFVVAQETQYF. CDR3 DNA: TGCAGCGTTTTCGTGGTAGCACAAGAGACCCAGTACTTC.